Listed below are T cell receptor beta chains from one sample, sequenced in a study of blood T cell repertoires in COVID-19. This table comes from immunoSEQ multiplex PCR, and its TCRdb copy is limited to in-frame clones, with some not included. Of over 200,000 clones listed, 70% to 85% are singletons. Sequenced input: peripheral blood. These receptor sequences come from a man in his forties or fifties who had recovered from COVID-19. Both conserved end residues are part of each CDR3.

CASSLGVNQPQHF,TRBV7-9,TRBJ1-5
CASSSPPGQRNSPLHF,TRBV11-3,TRBJ1-6
CASSSLGGGIHEQFF,TRBV6-5,TRBJ2-1
CASSLMTSNYGYTF,TRBV7-8,TRBJ1-2
CSIRETEAFF,TRBV29-1,TRBJ1-1
CASSFQNIQYF,TRBV27,TRBJ2-4
CASSDGLAGDNEQFF,TRBV6-4,TRBJ2-1
CAWRNRGFGDSPLHF,TRBV30,TRBJ1-6
CASSLSGVLADTQYF,TRBV27,TRBJ2-3
CASSYSRRWGGSLSGYTF,TRBV3-1/TRBV3-2,TRBJ1-2
CASSPVEGSEAFF,TRBV18,TRBJ1-1
CASKLLAGEGEQYF,TRBV2,TRBJ2-7
CASSPQGAGTINEQFF,TRBV18,TRBJ2-1
CASSLPADYGYTF,TRBV12-3/TRBV12-4,TRBJ1-2
CAWSVGTSGDTDTQYF,TRBV30,TRBJ2-3
CASRRDNEQFF,TRBV10-3,TRBJ2-1
CASSPGLVLTGELFF,TRBV19,TRBJ2-2
CASSLSTGGVHEQYF,TRBV7-6,TRBJ2-7
CASSPLAGRDEQYF,TRBV7-9,TRBJ2-7
CASSPLQGEVDGYTF,TRBV18,TRBJ1-2
CASSLGRKSSTDTQYF,TRBV7-2,TRBJ2-3
CASSLNLDTLGKPLHF,TRBV5-4,TRBJ1-6
CASSPDHTQYEQYF,TRBV6-1,TRBJ2-7
CASSYGQGAGQPQHF,TRBV6-2/TRBV6-3,TRBJ1-5
CASSPRTGWGYTF,TRBV27,TRBJ1-2
CASSQDAAGGYEQYF,TRBV4-3,TRBJ2-7
CASSVQGGSGTDTQYF,TRBV6-1,TRBJ2-3
CASSRGRVTDTQYF,TRBV7-9,TRBJ2-3
CATSDRQGGTDTQYF,TRBV24-1,TRBJ2-3
CASSQTEINYGYTF,TRBV5-5,TRBJ1-2
CASRKSEGGANQPQHF,TRBV27,TRBJ1-5
CASSPDRVNSPLHF,TRBV2,TRBJ1-6
CASSPGQGSYEQYF,TRBV3-1/TRBV3-2,TRBJ2-7
CASSLGMGTAYEQYF,TRBV5-1,TRBJ2-7
CASVFWAEAEAFF,TRBV6-5,TRBJ1-1
CASSQWDSNTGELFF,TRBV7-9,TRBJ2-2
CASSEPGLAVTGELFF,TRBV10-2,TRBJ2-2
CASSPRTGYDEQYF,TRBV4-1,TRBJ2-7
CASSIRGASGYNEQFF,TRBV19,TRBJ2-1
CASEAGGESTYEQYF,TRBV3-1/TRBV3-2,TRBJ2-7
CASSFTGLGETQYF,TRBV5-5,TRBJ2-5
CASSPYRQGTDYGYTF,TRBV18,TRBJ1-2
CASSEDGGFLGTEAFF,TRBV9,TRBJ1-1
CASSLGLTKETQYF,TRBV7-2,TRBJ2-5
CAWEDGTAYSYEQYF,TRBV30,TRBJ2-7
CASSPGTGSYNEQFF,TRBV9,TRBJ2-1
CASSLVIRGRKNIQYF,TRBV11-2,TRBJ2-4
CATSSGTGREKLFF,TRBV15,TRBJ1-4
CASSLLSRANYGYTF,TRBV6-5,TRBJ1-2
CASSQDGENPNNEQFF,TRBV3-1/TRBV3-2,TRBJ2-1
CASSFGGRTDTQYF,TRBV5-4,TRBJ2-3
CASSLQGPNTEAFF,TRBV6-2/TRBV6-3,TRBJ1-1